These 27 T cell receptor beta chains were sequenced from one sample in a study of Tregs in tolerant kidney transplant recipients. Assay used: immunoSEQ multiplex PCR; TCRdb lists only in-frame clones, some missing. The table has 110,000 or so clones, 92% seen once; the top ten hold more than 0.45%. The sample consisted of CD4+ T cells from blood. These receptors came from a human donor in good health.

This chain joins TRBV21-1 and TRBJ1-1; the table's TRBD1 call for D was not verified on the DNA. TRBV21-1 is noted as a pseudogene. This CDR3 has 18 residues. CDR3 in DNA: TGTGCCAGCACCCAGCAGTCGGGACAGGGGAGTGGAGGCACTGAAGCTTTCTTT. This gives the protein CASTQQSGQGSGGTEAFF.

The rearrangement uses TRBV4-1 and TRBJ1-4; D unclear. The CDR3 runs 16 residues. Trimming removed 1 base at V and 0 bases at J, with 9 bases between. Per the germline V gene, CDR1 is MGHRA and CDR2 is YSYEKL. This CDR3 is CASSQVPGTTNEKLFF. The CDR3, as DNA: TGCGCCAGCAGCCAAGTCCCAGGCACAACTAATGAAAAACTGTTTTTT.

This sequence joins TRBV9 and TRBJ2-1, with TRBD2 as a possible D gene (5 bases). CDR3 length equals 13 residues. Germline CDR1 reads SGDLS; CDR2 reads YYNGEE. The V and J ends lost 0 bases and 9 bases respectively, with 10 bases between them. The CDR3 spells CASSVVYAGEQFF. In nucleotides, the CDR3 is TGTGCCAGCAGCGTAGTATATGCGGGTGAGCAGTTCTTC.

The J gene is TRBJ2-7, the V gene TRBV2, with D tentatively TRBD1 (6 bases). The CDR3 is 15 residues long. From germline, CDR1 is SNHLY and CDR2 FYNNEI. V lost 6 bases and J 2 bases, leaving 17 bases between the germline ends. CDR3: CASSGGQGPAYEQYF. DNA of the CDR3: TGTGCCAGCAGCGGCGGGCAGGGGCCGGCCTACGAGCAGTACTTC.

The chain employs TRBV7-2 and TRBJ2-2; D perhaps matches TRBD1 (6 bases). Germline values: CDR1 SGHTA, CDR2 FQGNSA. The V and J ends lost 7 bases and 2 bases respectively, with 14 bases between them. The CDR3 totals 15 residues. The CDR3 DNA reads TGTGCCAGCAACAAGGGGGTTGGAAACACCGGGGAGCTGTTTTTT. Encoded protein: CASNKGVGNTGELFF.

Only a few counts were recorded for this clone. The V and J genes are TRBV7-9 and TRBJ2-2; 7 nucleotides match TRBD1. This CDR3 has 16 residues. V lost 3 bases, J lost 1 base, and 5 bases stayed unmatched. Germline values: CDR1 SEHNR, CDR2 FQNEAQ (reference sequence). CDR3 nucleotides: TGTGCCAGCAGCTTGAGGAGACAGGGGAACACCGGGGAGCTGTTTTTT. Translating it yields CASSLRRQGNTGELFF. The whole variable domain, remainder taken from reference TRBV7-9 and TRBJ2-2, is DTGVSQNPRHKITKRGQNVTFRCDPISEHNRLYWYRQTLGQGPEFLTYFQNEAQLEKSRLLSDRFSAERPKGSFSTLEIQRTEQGDSAMYLCASSLRRQGNTGELFFGEGSRLTVL.

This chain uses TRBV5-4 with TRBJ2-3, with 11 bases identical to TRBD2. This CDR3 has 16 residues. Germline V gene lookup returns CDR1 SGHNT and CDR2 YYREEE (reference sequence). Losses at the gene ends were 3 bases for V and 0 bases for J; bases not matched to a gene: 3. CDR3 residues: CASSSGTSGSTDTQYF. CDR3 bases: TGTGCCAGCAGCTCTGGGACTAGCGGCAGCACAGATACGCAGTATTTT. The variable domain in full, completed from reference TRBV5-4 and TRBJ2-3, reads ETGVTQSPTHLIKTRGQQVTLRCSSQSGHNTVSWYQQALGQGPQFIFQYYREEENGRGNFPPRFSGLQFPNYSSELNVNALELDDSALYLCASSSGTSGSTDTQYFGPGTRLTVL.

CDR3 coding DNA: TGTGCCAGCAGCTTCGGTTCAGGGGACACTGAAGCTTTCTTT. Its translation is CASSFGSGDTEAFF. This chain links TRBV5-6 with TRBJ1-1; D might be TRBD1 (6 bases). Germline V lookup: CDR1 SGHDT, CDR2 YYEEEE. Trimming took 2 bases from V and 3 from J, leaving 11 bases between them. The CDR3 extends over 14 amino acids.

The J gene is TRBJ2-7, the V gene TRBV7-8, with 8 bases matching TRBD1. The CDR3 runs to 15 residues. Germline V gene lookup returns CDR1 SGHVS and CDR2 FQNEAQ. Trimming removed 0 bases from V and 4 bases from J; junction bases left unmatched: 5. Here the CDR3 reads CASSLARDRGYEQYF. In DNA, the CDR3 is TGTGCCAGCAGCTTAGCCCGTGACAGGGGATACGAGCAGTACTTC.

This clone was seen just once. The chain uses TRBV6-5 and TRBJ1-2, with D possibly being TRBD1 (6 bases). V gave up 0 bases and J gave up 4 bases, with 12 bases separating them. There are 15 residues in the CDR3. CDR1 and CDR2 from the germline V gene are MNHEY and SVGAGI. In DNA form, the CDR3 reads TGTGCCAGCAGTTACTCGTACAGGGCGGGCTATGGCTACACCTTC. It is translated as CASSYSYRAGYGYTF.

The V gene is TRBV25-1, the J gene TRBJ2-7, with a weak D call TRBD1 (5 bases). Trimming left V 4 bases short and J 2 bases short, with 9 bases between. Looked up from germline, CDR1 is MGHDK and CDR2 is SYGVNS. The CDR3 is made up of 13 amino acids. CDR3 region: CASSGPGTYEQYF. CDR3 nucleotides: TGTGCCAGCAGTGGGCCAGGGACCTACGAGCAGTACTTC.

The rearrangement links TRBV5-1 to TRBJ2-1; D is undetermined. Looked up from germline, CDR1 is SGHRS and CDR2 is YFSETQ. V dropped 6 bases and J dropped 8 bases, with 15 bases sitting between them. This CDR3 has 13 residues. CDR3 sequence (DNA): TGCGCCAGCACCGTCCCGGCAGCCGATGAGCAGTTCTTC. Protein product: CASTVPAADEQFF.

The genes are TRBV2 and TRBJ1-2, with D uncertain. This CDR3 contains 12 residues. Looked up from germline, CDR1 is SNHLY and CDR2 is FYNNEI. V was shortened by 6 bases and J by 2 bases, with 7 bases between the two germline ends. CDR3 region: CASREDNYGYTF. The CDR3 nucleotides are TGTGCCAGCAGGGAGGACAACTATGGCTACACCTTC. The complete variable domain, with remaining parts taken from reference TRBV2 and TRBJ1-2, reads EPEVTQTPSHQVTQMGQEVILRCVPISNHLYFYWYRQILGQKVEFLVSFYNNEISEKSEIFDDQFSVERPDGSNFTLKIRSTKLEDSAMYFCASREDNYGYTFGSGTRLTVV.

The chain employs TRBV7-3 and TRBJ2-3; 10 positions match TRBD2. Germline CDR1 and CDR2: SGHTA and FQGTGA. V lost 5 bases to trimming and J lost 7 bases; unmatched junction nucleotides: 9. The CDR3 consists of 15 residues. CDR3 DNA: TGTGCCAGCAGCGCAGCGGGGGGGCTGGGAAATACGCAGTATTTT. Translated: CASSAAGGLGNTQYF.

The CDR3 loop reads CSVEGPGGPGELFF. The DNA of the CDR3 is TGCAGCGTTGAAGGTCCGGGGGGGCCCGGGGAGCTGTTTTTT. The J gene is TRBJ2-2, the V gene TRBV29-1, with 8 positions matching TRBD2. The germline V gene encodes CDR1 SQVTM and CDR2 ANQGSEA. V shed 1 base and J 6 bases; nucleotides not matched to a gene: 4. The CDR3 has 14 residues.

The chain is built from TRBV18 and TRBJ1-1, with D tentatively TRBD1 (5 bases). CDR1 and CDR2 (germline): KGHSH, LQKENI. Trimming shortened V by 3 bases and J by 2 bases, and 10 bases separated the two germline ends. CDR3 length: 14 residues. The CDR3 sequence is CASSPGQGNTEAFF. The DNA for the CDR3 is TGTGCCAGCTCACCCGGTCAGGGAAACACTGAAGCTTTCTTT.

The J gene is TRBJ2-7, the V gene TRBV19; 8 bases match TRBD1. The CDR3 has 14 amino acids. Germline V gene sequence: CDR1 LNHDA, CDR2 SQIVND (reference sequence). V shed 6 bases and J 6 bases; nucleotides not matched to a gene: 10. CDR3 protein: CASRGPIDRGEQYF. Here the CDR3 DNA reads TGTGCCAGTAGAGGCCCCATAGACAGGGGCGAGCAGTACTTC.

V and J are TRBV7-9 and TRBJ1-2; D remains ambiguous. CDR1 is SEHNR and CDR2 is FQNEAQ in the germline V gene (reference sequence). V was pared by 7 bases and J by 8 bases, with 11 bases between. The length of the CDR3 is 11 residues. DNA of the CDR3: TGTGCCAGCACTCGCGGGTACGGCTACACCTTC. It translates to CASTRGYGYTF.

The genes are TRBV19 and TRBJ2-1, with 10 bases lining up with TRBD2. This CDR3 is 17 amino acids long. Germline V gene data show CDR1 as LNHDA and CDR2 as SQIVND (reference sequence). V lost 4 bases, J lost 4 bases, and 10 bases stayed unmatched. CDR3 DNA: TGTGCCAGTAGTAAGAGACTAGCGGGTTCCCTATACAATGAGCAGTTCTTC. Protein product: CASSKRLAGSLYNEQFF.

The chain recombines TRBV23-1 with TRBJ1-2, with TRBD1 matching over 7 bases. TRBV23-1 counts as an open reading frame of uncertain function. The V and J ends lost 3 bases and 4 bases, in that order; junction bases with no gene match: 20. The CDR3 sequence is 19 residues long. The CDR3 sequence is CASSHLIPRQGKRAYGYTF. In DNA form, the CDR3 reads TGCGCCAGCAGTCACTTAATCCCGAGACAGGGTAAAAGGGCCTATGGCTACACCTTC.

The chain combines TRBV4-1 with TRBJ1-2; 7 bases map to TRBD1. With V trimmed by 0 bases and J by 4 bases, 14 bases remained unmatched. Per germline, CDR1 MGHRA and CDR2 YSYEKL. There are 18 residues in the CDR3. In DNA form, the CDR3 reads TGCGCCAGCAGCCAAGAAGGCGCAGGGGGGACTCTAGGCTATGGCTACACCTTC. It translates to CASSQEGAGGTLGYGYTF.

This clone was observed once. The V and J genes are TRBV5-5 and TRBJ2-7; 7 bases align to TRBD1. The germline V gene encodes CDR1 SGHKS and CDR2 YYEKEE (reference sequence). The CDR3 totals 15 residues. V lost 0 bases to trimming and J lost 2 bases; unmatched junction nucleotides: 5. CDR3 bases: TGTGCCAGCAGCTTGGTAGGGGGCCCCACCTACGAGCAGTACTTC. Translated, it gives CASSLVGGPTYEQYF.

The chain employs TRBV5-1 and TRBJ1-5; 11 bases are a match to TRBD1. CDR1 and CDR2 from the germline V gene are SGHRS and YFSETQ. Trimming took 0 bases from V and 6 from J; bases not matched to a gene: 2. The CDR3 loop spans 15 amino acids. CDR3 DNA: TGCGCCAGCAGCTTGGAAGGGACAGGGGGTCAGCCCCAGCATTTT. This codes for CASSLEGTGGQPQHF.

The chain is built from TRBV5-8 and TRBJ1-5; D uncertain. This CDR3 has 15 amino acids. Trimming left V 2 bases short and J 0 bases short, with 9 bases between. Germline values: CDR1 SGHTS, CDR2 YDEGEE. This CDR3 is CASSFYGNSNQPQHF. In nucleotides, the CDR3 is TGTGCCAGCAGCTTTTACGGAAATAGCAATCAGCCCCAGCATTTT. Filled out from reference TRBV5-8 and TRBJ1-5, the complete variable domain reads EAGVTQSPTHLIKTRGQQATLRCSPISGHTSVYWYQQALGLGLQFLLWYDEGEERNRGNFPPRFSGRQFPNYSSELNVNALELEDSALYLCASSFYGNSNQPQHFGDGTRLSIL.

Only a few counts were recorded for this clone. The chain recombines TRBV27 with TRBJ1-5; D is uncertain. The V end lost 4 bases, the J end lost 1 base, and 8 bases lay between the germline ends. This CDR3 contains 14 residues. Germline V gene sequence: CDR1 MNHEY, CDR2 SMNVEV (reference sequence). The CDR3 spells CASSWYGSNQPQHF. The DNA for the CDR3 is TGTGCCAGCAGTTGGTACGGGAGCAATCAGCCCCAGCATTTT.

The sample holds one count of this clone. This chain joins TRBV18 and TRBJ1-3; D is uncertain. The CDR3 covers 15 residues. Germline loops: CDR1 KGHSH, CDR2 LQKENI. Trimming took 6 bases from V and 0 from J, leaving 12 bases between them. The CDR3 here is CASSTAHSSGNTIYF. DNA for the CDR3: TGTGCCAGCTCTACGGCCCATAGCTCTGGAAACACCATATATTTT.

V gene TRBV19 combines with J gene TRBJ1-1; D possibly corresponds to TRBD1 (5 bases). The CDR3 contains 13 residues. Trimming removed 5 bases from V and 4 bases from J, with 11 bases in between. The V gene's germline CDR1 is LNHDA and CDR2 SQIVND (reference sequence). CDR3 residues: CASSDRGGTEAFF. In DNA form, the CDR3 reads TGTGCCAGTAGTGACCGGGGGGGCACTGAAGCTTTCTTT.